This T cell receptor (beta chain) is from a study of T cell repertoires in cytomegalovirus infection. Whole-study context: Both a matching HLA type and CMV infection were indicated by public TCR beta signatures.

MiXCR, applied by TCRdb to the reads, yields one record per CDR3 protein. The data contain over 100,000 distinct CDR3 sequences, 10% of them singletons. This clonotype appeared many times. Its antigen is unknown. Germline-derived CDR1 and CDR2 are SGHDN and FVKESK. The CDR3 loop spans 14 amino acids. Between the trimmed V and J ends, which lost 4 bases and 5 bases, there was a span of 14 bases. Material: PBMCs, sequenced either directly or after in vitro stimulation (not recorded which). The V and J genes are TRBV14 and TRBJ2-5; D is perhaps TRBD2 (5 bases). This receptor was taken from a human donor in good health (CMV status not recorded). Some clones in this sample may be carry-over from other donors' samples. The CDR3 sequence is CASSLALAGETQYF. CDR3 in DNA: TGTGCCAGCAGCCTAGCTCTAGCTGGGGAGACCCAGTACTTC.